These T cell receptor beta chains were read from a single sample in a study of T cell responses to AZD1222 COVID-19 vaccine. The assay was immunoSEQ multiplex PCR, and TCRdb's table has in-frame clones only and misses some. The sample has 150,000 to 200,000 clones; 92% are singletons. The sample in question was peripheral blood, obtained 28 days after the second AZD1222 dose. The receptors were sampled from an adult who received the AZD1222 COVID-19 vaccine. Both conserved end residues are part of each CDR3. The D gene is left open where the match is weak. Clone sizes are given selectively: once, few, many, or a class where the clone is expanded.

len: 14
d_gene: NA
abundance: NA
j_gene: TRBJ2-7
v_gene: TRBV19
CDR3aa: CASSINGRGYEQYF
CDR3nt: TGTGCCAGTAGTATAAATGGCAGGGGATACGAGCAGTACTTC

len: 15
d_gene: NA
abundance: NA
j_gene: TRBJ1-1
v_gene: TRBV6-5
CDR3aa: CASSYGATLNTEAFF
CDR3nt: TGTGCCAGCAGTTACGGCGCAACCTTGAACACTGAAGCTTTCTTT

len: 14
d_gene: NA
abundance: NA
j_gene: TRBJ1-3
v_gene: TRBV2
CDR3aa: CASRGKTGGNTIYF
CDR3nt: TGTGCCAGCAGGGGAAAGACGGGGGGAAACACCATATATTTT

len: 13
d_gene: TRBD1
abundance: NA
j_gene: TRBJ2-7
v_gene: TRBV6-5
CDR3aa: CASSFDRGHEQYF
CDR3nt: TGTGCCAGCAGTTTCGACAGGGGTCACGAGCAGTACTTC

len: 17
d_gene: NA
abundance: once
j_gene: TRBJ1-2
v_gene: TRBV19
CDR3aa: CASSIGPRQEVSYGYTF
CDR3nt: TGTGCCAGTAGTATCGGACCTCGACAGGAGGTTTCCTATGGCTACACCTTC

len: 14
d_gene: NA
abundance: NA
j_gene: TRBJ2-2
v_gene: TRBV3-1/TRBV3-2
CDR3aa: CASSPPGIREELFF
CDR3nt: TGTGCCAGCAGCCCTCCGGGCATTCGGGAGGAGCTGTTTTTT

len: 11
d_gene: NA
abundance: NA
j_gene: TRBJ2-5
v_gene: TRBV5-6
CDR3aa: CASSSRETQYF
CDR3nt: TGTGCCAGCAGCTCTCGGGAGACCCAGTACTTC

len: 14
d_gene: TRBD1
abundance: NA
j_gene: TRBJ1-2
v_gene: TRBV9
CDR3aa: CASSPDRANYGYTF
CDR3nt: TGTGCCAGCAGCCCGGACAGGGCTAACTATGGCTACACCTTC

len: 16
d_gene: TRBD2
abundance: once
j_gene: TRBJ2-5
v_gene: TRBV29-1
CDR3aa: CSVVRMVAGAQETQYF
CDR3nt: TGCAGCGTTGTAAGAATGGTAGCGGGGGCCCAAGAGACCCAGTACTTC

len: 15
d_gene: TRBD2
abundance: NA
j_gene: TRBJ2-1
v_gene: TRBV29-1
CDR3aa: CSVENSGGPYNEQFF
CDR3nt: TGCAGCGTTGAGAATAGCGGGGGGCCTTACAATGAGCAGTTCTTC

len: 13
d_gene: NA
abundance: NA
j_gene: TRBJ2-7
v_gene: TRBV27
CDR3aa: CASSFRPSYEQYF
CDR3nt: TGTGCCAGCAGTTTCCGACCCTCCTACGAGCAGTACTTC

len: 15
d_gene: TRBD1
abundance: NA
j_gene: TRBJ2-3
v_gene: TRBV6-2/TRBV6-3
CDR3aa: CASSPTGVATDTQYF
CDR3nt: TGTGCCAGCAGTCCCACAGGGGTAGCAACAGATACGCAGTATTTT

len: 15
d_gene: TRBD1
abundance: NA
j_gene: TRBJ2-1
v_gene: TRBV5-5
CDR3aa: CASSLQGASYNEQFF
CDR3nt: TGTGCCAGCAGCTTACAGGGGGCTTCCTACAATGAGCAGTTCTTC

len: 12
d_gene: NA
abundance: NA
j_gene: TRBJ1-2
v_gene: TRBV5-5
CDR3aa: CASSLQEGGYTF
CDR3nt: TGTGCCAGCAGCTTGCAGGAGGGTGGCTACACCTTC

len: 15
d_gene: NA
abundance: NA
j_gene: TRBJ1-2
v_gene: TRBV10-3
CDR3aa: CAISVDQEGVYGYTF
CDR3nt: TGTGCCATCAGTGTAGATCAGGAAGGGGTCTATGGCTACACCTTC

len: 16
d_gene: TRBD1
abundance: NA
j_gene: TRBJ1-2
v_gene: TRBV4-1
CDR3aa: CASSQDPRLTGYGYTF
CDR3nt: TGCGCCAGCAGCCAAGACCCAAGATTGACAGGGTATGGCTACACCTTC

len: 15
d_gene: TRBD2
abundance: once
j_gene: TRBJ2-1
v_gene: TRBV7-9
CDR3aa: CASSLDGTSGDEQFF
CDR3nt: TGTGCCAGCAGCTTAGATGGGACTAGCGGGGATGAGCAGTTCTTC

len: 16
d_gene: NA
abundance: NA
j_gene: TRBJ2-7
v_gene: TRBV5-8
CDR3aa: CASSLQTSTDSHEQYF
CDR3nt: TGTGCCAGCAGCTTGCAAACATCGACGGACAGCCACGAGCAGTACTTC

len: 17
d_gene: TRBD2
abundance: NA
j_gene: TRBJ2-2
v_gene: TRBV29-1
CDR3aa: CSVEGLAGGRSTGELFF
CDR3nt: TGCAGCGTTGAAGGTCTGGCGGGGGGGCGTAGCACCGGGGAGCTGTTTTTT

len: 17
d_gene: NA
abundance: NA
j_gene: TRBJ1-3
v_gene: TRBV10-3
CDR3aa: CAISESRFGSSGNTIYF
CDR3nt: TGTGCCATCAGTGAGTCACGGTTCGGTTCCTCTGGAAACACCATATATTTT

len: 13
d_gene: NA
abundance: once
j_gene: TRBJ1-5
v_gene: TRBV27
CDR3aa: CASSFARGQPQHF
CDR3nt: TGTGCCAGCAGTTTCGCCAGGGGTCAGCCCCAGCATTTT

len: 14
d_gene: TRBD2
abundance: NA
j_gene: TRBJ2-5
v_gene: TRBV5-1
CDR3aa: CASAPPRGGETQYF
CDR3nt: TGCGCCAGCGCACCTCCCCGGGGGGGGGAGACCCAGTACTTC

len: 17
d_gene: NA
abundance: NA
j_gene: TRBJ1-2
v_gene: TRBV2
CDR3aa: CASSATLGQKLNYGYTF
CDR3nt: TGTGCCAGCAGTGCTACCCTGGGACAAAAACTTAACTATGGCTACACCTTC

len: 14
d_gene: NA
abundance: NA
j_gene: TRBJ1-5
v_gene: TRBV10-2
CDR3aa: CASTDGPAGKSQHF
CDR3nt: TGCGCCAGCACAGACGGCCCGGCAGGAAAGTCCCAGCATTTT

len: 15
d_gene: TRBD2
abundance: NA
j_gene: TRBJ2-2
v_gene: TRBV13
CDR3aa: CASSRGLASSGELFF
CDR3nt: TGTGCCAGCAGCAGGGGACTAGCGTCCTCCGGGGAGCTGTTTTTT

len: 13
d_gene: NA
abundance: once
j_gene: TRBJ2-5
v_gene: TRBV12-5
CDR3aa: CASANRVQETQYF
CDR3nt: TGTGCTAGTGCCAACAGGGTTCAGGAGACCCAGTACTTC

len: 13
d_gene: NA
abundance: NA
j_gene: TRBJ1-4
v_gene: TRBV5-1
CDR3aa: CASSPDRLEKLFF
CDR3nt: TGCGCCAGCAGCCCGGACCGACTTGAAAAACTGTTTTTT

len: 14
d_gene: TRBD1
abundance: NA
j_gene: TRBJ2-7
v_gene: TRBV9
CDR3aa: CASSRGDSLPEQYF
CDR3nt: TGTGCCAGCAGCCGAGGGGACAGCCTCCCCGAGCAGTACTTC

len: 15
d_gene: NA
abundance: NA
j_gene: TRBJ2-3
v_gene: TRBV10-3
CDR3aa: CAISEPGGATDTQYF
CDR3nt: TGTGCCATCAGTGAGCCAGGGGGGGCCACAGATACGCAGTATTTT

len: 14
d_gene: NA
abundance: NA
j_gene: TRBJ1-3
v_gene: TRBV7-8
CDR3aa: CASKTKGSGNTIYF
CDR3nt: TGTGCCAGCAAGACTAAGGGTTCTGGAAACACCATATATTTT

len: 13
d_gene: NA
abundance: NA
j_gene: TRBJ1-1
v_gene: TRBV12-3/TRBV12-4
CDR3aa: CASSLVPGAEAFF
CDR3nt: TGTGCCAGCAGTTTAGTTCCGGGGGCTGAAGCTTTCTTT

len: 15
d_gene: NA
abundance: NA
j_gene: TRBJ2-6
v_gene: TRBV30
CDR3aa: CAWSVGSSGANVLTF
CDR3nt: TGTGCCTGGAGTGTAGGGAGCTCTGGGGCCAACGTCCTGACTTTC

len: 16
d_gene: NA
abundance: NA
j_gene: TRBJ2-5
v_gene: TRBV6-1
CDR3aa: CASSALWGVKKETQYF
CDR3nt: TGTGCCAGCAGTGCCCTTTGGGGGGTAAAGAAAGAGACCCAGTACTTC

len: 16
d_gene: TRBD1
abundance: NA
j_gene: TRBJ1-3
v_gene: TRBV6-1
CDR3aa: CASSEYQGALGNTIYF
CDR3nt: TGTGCCAGCAGTGAATACCAGGGGGCGCTGGGAAACACCATATATTTT

len: 16
d_gene: NA
abundance: NA
j_gene: TRBJ1-1
v_gene: TRBV19
CDR3aa: CASSPPGIPDRNKAFF
CDR3nt: TGTGCCAGTAGTCCCCCCGGGATACCGGACAGAAATAAAGCTTTCTTT

len: 13
d_gene: NA
abundance: once
j_gene: TRBJ1-2
v_gene: TRBV5-1
CDR3aa: CASSPQVNYGYTF
CDR3nt: TGCGCCAGCAGCCCACAGGTTAACTATGGCTACACCTTC

len: 14
d_gene: NA
abundance: NA
j_gene: TRBJ1-3
v_gene: TRBV10-3
CDR3aa: CASQIDRAGNTIYF
CDR3nt: TGTGCCTCCCAAATCGACCGGGCTGGAAACACCATATATTTT

len: 15
d_gene: TRBD1
abundance: NA
j_gene: TRBJ1-4
v_gene: TRBV18
CDR3aa: CASSPGSGTVEKLFF
CDR3nt: TGTGCCAGCTCACCGGGGTCTGGGACAGTTGAAAAACTGTTTTTT

len: 16
d_gene: NA
abundance: NA
j_gene: TRBJ1-1
v_gene: TRBV18
CDR3aa: CASSPHRISMNTEAFF
CDR3nt: TGTGCCAGCTCACCACACCGTATTTCCATGAACACTGAAGCTTTCTTT

len: 15
d_gene: NA
abundance: once
j_gene: TRBJ1-2
v_gene: TRBV18
CDR3aa: CASSPRGEPPEGYTF
CDR3nt: TGTGCCAGCTCACCACGTGGGGAGCCCCCCGAGGGCTACACCTTC

len: 14
d_gene: TRBD1
abundance: NA
j_gene: TRBJ1-1
v_gene: TRBV19
CDR3aa: CASRYRGGNTEAFF
CDR3nt: TGTGCCAGTAGATACAGGGGAGGAAACACTGAAGCTTTCTTT

len: 12
d_gene: NA
abundance: NA
j_gene: TRBJ1-1
v_gene: TRBV3-1/TRBV3-2
CDR3aa: CASSLPGTEAFF
CDR3nt: TGTGCCAGCAGCCTTCCAGGTACTGAAGCTTTCTTT

len: 13
d_gene: NA
abundance: NA
j_gene: TRBJ1-2
v_gene: TRBV2
CDR3aa: CASTGLPGGGYTF
CDR3nt: TGTGCCAGCACGGGACTCCCGGGAGGCGGCTACACCTTC

len: 13
d_gene: NA
abundance: NA
j_gene: TRBJ1-4
v_gene: TRBV10-3
CDR3aa: CATSAAPNEKLFF
CDR3nt: TGTGCCACATCAGCCGCCCCTAATGAAAAACTGTTTTTT

len: 13
d_gene: NA
abundance: NA
j_gene: TRBJ1-2
v_gene: TRBV9
CDR3aa: CASSVGGYYGYTF
CDR3nt: TGTGCCAGCAGCGTAGGGGGGTATTATGGCTACACCTTC

len: 15
d_gene: TRBD1
abundance: NA
j_gene: TRBJ2-2
v_gene: TRBV18
CDR3aa: CASSIGTGDTGELFF
CDR3nt: TGTGCCAGCTCTATAGGAACAGGGGACACCGGGGAGCTGTTTTTT

len: 14
d_gene: NA
abundance: NA
j_gene: TRBJ1-1
v_gene: TRBV5-1
CDR3aa: CASSLEGMDTEAFF
CDR3nt: TGCGCCAGCAGCTTGGAGGGGATGGACACTGAAGCTTTCTTT

len: 17
d_gene: NA
abundance: NA
j_gene: TRBJ2-6
v_gene: TRBV10-3
CDR3aa: CAIRAGGGFRGANVLTF
CDR3nt: TGTGCCATCCGAGCAGGGGGAGGTTTTAGAGGGGCCAACGTCCTGACTTTC

len: 17
d_gene: TRBD2
abundance: NA
j_gene: TRBJ2-2
v_gene: TRBV5-1
CDR3aa: CASSSGLAGGNTGELFF
CDR3nt: TGCGCCAGCAGCTCAGGACTAGCGGGGGGGAACACCGGGGAGCTGTTTTTT

len: 14
d_gene: NA
abundance: NA
j_gene: TRBJ2-5
v_gene: TRBV18
CDR3aa: CASSPRAGRETQYF
CDR3nt: TGTGCCAGCTCACCCCGGGCAGGGCGGGAGACCCAGTACTTC

len: 14
d_gene: NA
abundance: NA
j_gene: TRBJ2-2
v_gene: TRBV5-6
CDR3aa: CASRPGQNTGELFF
CDR3nt: TGTGCCAGCAGACCTGGACAGAACACCGGGGAGCTGTTTTTT

len: 15
d_gene: NA
abundance: NA
j_gene: TRBJ1-5
v_gene: TRBV19
CDR3aa: CASRRTAYHNQPQHF
CDR3nt: TGTGCCAGTAGAAGGACGGCCTATCACAATCAGCCCCAGCATTTT

len: 15
d_gene: NA
abundance: NA
j_gene: TRBJ1-4
v_gene: TRBV2
CDR3aa: CASSPGLQRSEKLFF
CDR3nt: TGTGCCAGCAGTCCCGGGCTTCAACGGAGTGAAAAACTGTTTTTT

len: 15
d_gene: TRBD1
abundance: NA
j_gene: TRBJ1-5
v_gene: TRBV5-6
CDR3aa: CASGVGQGPNQPQHF
CDR3nt: TGTGCCAGCGGAGTCGGACAGGGACCCAATCAGCCCCAGCATTTT

len: 16
d_gene: TRBD1
abundance: NA
j_gene: TRBJ1-2
v_gene: TRBV9
CDR3aa: CASSVGQGAFRYGYTF
CDR3nt: TGTGCCAGCAGCGTGGGACAGGGGGCCTTTCGCTATGGCTACACCTTC

len: 17
d_gene: TRBD1
abundance: NA
j_gene: TRBJ1-1
v_gene: TRBV27
CDR3aa: CASSLWGDSYKNTEAFF
CDR3nt: TGTGCCAGCAGTTTATGGGGGGACAGTTATAAGAACACTGAAGCTTTCTTT

len: 16
d_gene: TRBD1
abundance: NA
j_gene: TRBJ1-1
v_gene: TRBV5-1
CDR3aa: CASSSEYGQGNTEAFF
CDR3nt: TGCGCCAGCAGCTCAGAATACGGACAGGGGAACACTGAAGCTTTCTTT

len: 14
d_gene: TRBD1
abundance: NA
j_gene: TRBJ2-7
v_gene: TRBV6-6
CDR3aa: CASSQTGAPYEQYF
CDR3nt: TGTGCCAGCAGTCAGACAGGGGCCCCCTACGAGCAGTACTTC

len: 14
d_gene: NA
abundance: NA
j_gene: TRBJ1-2
v_gene: TRBV29-1
CDR3aa: CSVVIGQITLGYTF
CDR3nt: TGCAGCGTGGTCATCGGCCAGATCACTCTTGGCTACACCTTC